Below are 28 T cell receptor beta chains sequenced from a single sample in a study of cytomegalovirus exposure and HLA in healthy donors. PCR primers comprised 60 Vbeta and 13 Jbeta primers. The method was immunoSEQ multiplex PCR; TCRdb's version includes in-frame clones alone and lacks a portion of them. The table shows some 56,000 clones, with roughly 80% occurring only once. Sequenced sample: PBMCs. Receptors were obtained from a human donor in good health.

This chain joins TRBV28 and TRBJ1-1, with D unclear. This CDR3 comprises 14 residues. Between the trimmed V and J ends, which lost 3 bases and 9 bases, there was a span of 17 bases. Germline CDR1 is MDHEN and CDR2 is SYDVKM. CDR3 region: CASSFLGRVGKAFF. The CDR3 DNA reads TGTGCCAGCAGTTTCCTAGGGAGGGTGGGGAAAGCTTTCTTT.

This clone turned up a few times. The chain joins TRBV19 to TRBJ1-5; 7 bases are shared with TRBD1. This CDR3 comprises 15 residues. Germline-derived CDR1 and CDR2 are LNHDA and SQIVND (reference sequence). V gave up 3 bases and J gave up 2 bases; unmatched junction bases: 4. The CDR3 spells CASSMRGLRNQPQHF. In DNA form, the CDR3 reads TGTGCCAGTAGTATGAGGGGGCTCCGCAATCAGCCCCAGCATTTT. Full variable domain (rest looked up from reference TRBV19 and TRBJ1-5): DGGITQSPKYLFRKEGQNVTLSCEQNLNHDAMYWYRQDPGQGLRLIYYSQIVNDFQKGDIAEGYSVSREKKESFPLTVTSAQKNPTAFYLCASSMRGLRNQPQHFGDGTRLSIL.

The V and J genes are TRBV10-3 and TRBJ2-5, with 9 bases identical to TRBD2. V lost 8 bases and J lost 2; bases outside the gene matches: 3. The CDR3 runs to 13 residues. CDR1 is ENHRY, CDR2 SYGVKD, per germline. The CDR3 nucleotides are TGTGCCATCTCGCGGGGGGGGCAAGAGACCCAGTACTTC. It translates to CAISRGGQETQYF.

This clone has more than one count but fewer than ten. V is TRBV27 and J is TRBJ2-1; D perhaps matches TRBD1 (5 bases). Germline CDR1 MNHEY, CDR2 SMNVEV (reference sequence). This CDR3 has 16 residues. V lost 3 bases to trimming and J lost 1 base, with 13 bases between them. Written as DNA, the CDR3 is TGTGCCAGCAGTTTTCCGGGCAGGGCGTCCTACAATGAGCAGTTCTTC. Amino acid sequence: CASSFPGRASYNEQFF.

CDR3 DNA sequence: TGCGCCAGCAGCTTTGGATACCGAGGCGGGGGGGAACAAGAGACCCAGTACTTC. Its protein is CASSFGYRGGGEQETQYF. The rearrangement links TRBV5-1 to TRBJ2-5; 9 bases agree with TRBD2. V lost 2 bases to trimming and J lost 2 bases; unmatched junction nucleotides: 13. Germline loops: CDR1 SGHRS, CDR2 YFSETQ. The CDR3 is 18 residues long.

V usage is TRBV29-1 and J usage is TRBJ1-5; D is ambiguous. The CDR3 is 10 amino acids. With 6 bases removed from V and 6 bases from J, the gap between germline ends came to 6 bases. Germline V CDR1 and CDR2: SQVTM, ANQGSEA. The DNA of the CDR3 is TGCAGCGTGGGGAGTCAGCCCCAGCATTTT. Translation: CSVGSQPQHF.

The rearrangement joins TRBV9 to TRBJ2-2; D gene ambiguous. In germline, CDR1 is SGDLS, CDR2 YYNGEE. The CDR3 has 16 residues. V was trimmed by 0 bases and J by 4 bases, leaving 13 bases between them. The CDR3 coding sequence is TGTGCCAGCAGCGTAGCCAGCCTCGGGTCCACCGGGGAGCTGTTTTTT. This gives the protein CASSVASLGSTGELFF.

This clone showed up just a few times. The chain carries TRBV11-2 and TRBJ2-3; TRBD1 matches at 9 bases. J lost 3 bases, V lost 2 bases, and 6 bases had no gene match. This CDR3 has 16 amino acids. Germline V lookup: CDR1 SGHAT, CDR2 FQNNGV. CDR3 nucleotides: TGTGCCAGCAGCTTACCTCGGGACAGGGTAACAGATACGCAGTATTTT. Translating gives CASSLPRDRVTDTQYF.

CDR3 residues: CASSIGLGSGTDTQYF. The DNA for the CDR3 is TGTGCCAGTAGTATAGGGTTGGGGAGCGGCACAGATACGCAGTATTTT. This rearrangement joins TRBV19 to TRBJ2-3; D might be TRBD2 (5 bases). Deletions cut 1 base from V and 1 base from J, with 12 bases between. Germline lookup yields CDR1 LNHDA and CDR2 SQIVND (reference sequence). The CDR3 extends over 16 amino acids. Based on the CDR3 plus reference TRBV19 and TRBJ2-3, the full variable domain is DGGITQSPKYLFRKEGQNVTLSCEQNLNHDAMYWYRQDPGQGLRLIYYSQIVNDFQKGDIAEGYSVSREKKESFPLTVTSAQKNPTAFYLCASSIGLGSGTDTQYFGPGTRLTVL.

The chain has TRBV7-8 and TRBJ2-2; D is uncertain. Trimming left V 3 bases short and J 5 bases short, with 7 bases between. Germline values: CDR1 SGHVS, CDR2 FQNEAQ. CDR3 length: 13 residues. CDR3 sequence: CASSFIETGELFF. CDR3 coding DNA: TGTGCCAGCAGCTTTATCGAGACCGGGGAGCTGTTTTTT.

This chain connects TRBV29-1 to TRBJ2-1, with TRBD1 matching 8 bases. V lost 8 bases, J lost 9 bases, and 9 bases stayed unmatched. The V gene's germline CDR1 is SQVTM and CDR2 ANQGSEA. This CDR3 spans 12 amino acids. The CDR3 region has the DNA TGCAGCTTACGAACCACAGGGGGTGAGCAGTTCTTC. This codes for CSLRTTGGEQFF.

The rearrangement uses TRBV10-1 and TRBJ2-1; D is perhaps TRBD2 (6 bases). Per the germline V gene, CDR1 is WNHNN and CDR2 is SYGVQD (reference sequence). This CDR3 is 12 amino acids long. Trimming pared 7 bases from V and 5 bases from J, leaving 9 bases between. CDR3 protein: CASKGGDNEQFF. The CDR3 nucleotides are TGCGCCAGCAAGGGCGGGGACAATGAGCAGTTCTTC.

The V call is TRBV27, the J call TRBJ2-1, with 7 bases matching TRBD2. Per the germline V gene, CDR1 is MNHEY and CDR2 is SMNVEV (reference sequence). The CDR3 extends over 14 amino acids. After removal of 9 bases from V and 6 bases from J, the junction contained 11 bases not matched to a gene. The chain's CDR3 is CARERGRSSNEQFF. Here the CDR3 DNA reads TGTGCCAGGGAACGCGGGAGATCGAGCAATGAGCAGTTCTTC.

This chain joins TRBV7-3 and TRBJ2-3; no clear D. The CDR3 is 12 residues long. V was trimmed by 4 bases and J by 4 bases, leaving 6 bases between them. Germline lookup yields CDR1 SGHTA and CDR2 FQGTGA. CDR3 residues: CASSSRADTQYF. The DNA for the CDR3 is TGTGCCAGCAGCTCTCGGGCAGATACGCAGTATTTT.

The V and J genes are TRBV12-5 and TRBJ1-5; maybe TRBD1 (6 bases). Germline CDR1 reads LGHNT; CDR2 reads FRNRAP. Trimming left V 3 bases short and J 5 bases short, with 20 bases between. This CDR3 comprises 17 residues. The CDR3 DNA sequence: TGTGCTAGTGGTTTACCCCCCCCGGGGGGCGCCCATCAGCCCCAGCATTTT. Translating it yields CASGLPPPGGAHQPQHF.

The chain is built from TRBV6-4 and TRBJ2-7, with D possibly matching TRBD2 (6 bases). Germline V gene sequence: CDR1 MRHNA, CDR2 SNTAGT. CDR3 length: 15 amino acids. V lost 8 bases and J lost 0, with 17 bases in between. CDR3 in amino acids: CASDLGGNVSYEQYF. The CDR3 DNA follows: TGTGCCAGCGACCTGGGAGGTAACGTCTCCTACGAGCAGTACTTC.

The chain has TRBV2 and TRBJ1-4; TRBD1 matches 7 bases. Germline V gene sequence: CDR1 SNHLY, CDR2 FYNNEI. With V trimmed by 1 base and J by 2 bases, 1 base remained unmatched. The CDR3 runs to 15 residues. CDR3 amino acids: CASSEVGGTNEKLFF. CDR3 bases: TGTGCCAGCAGTGAAGTAGGGGGCACTAATGAAAAACTGTTTTTT. The variable domain in full, with the rest retrieved from reference TRBV2 and TRBJ1-4, is EPEVTQTPSHQVTQMGQEVILRCVPISNHLYFYWYRQILGQKVEFLVSFYNNEISEKSEIFDDQFSVERPDGSNFTLKIRSTKLEDSAMYFCASSEVGGTNEKLFFGSGTQLSVL.

V is TRBV5-8 and J is TRBJ1-5; weak D call: TRBD1 (5 bases). Germline V gene data show CDR1 as SGHTS and CDR2 as YDEGEE. The V end was cut by 0 bases, the J end by 2 bases, with 6 bases between. The CDR3 is 14 amino acids. CDR3 region: CASSLVRGNQPQHF. In nucleotides, the CDR3 is TGTGCCAGCAGCTTGGTCAGGGGCAATCAGCCCCAGCATTTT. The full variable domain, with the rest looked up from reference TRBV5-8 and TRBJ1-5, is EAGVTQSPTHLIKTRGQQATLRCSPISGHTSVYWYQQALGLGLQFLLWYDEGEERNRGNFPPRFSGRQFPNYSSELNVNALELEDSALYLCASSLVRGNQPQHFGDGTRLSIL.

The genes are TRBV9 and TRBJ1-1; 7 bases fit TRBD1. V was clipped by 4 bases and J by 4 bases; unmatched bases: 7. Germline CDR1 reads SGDLS; CDR2 reads YYNGEE. This CDR3 contains 14 residues. The CDR3 DNA is TGTGCCAGCAGCAAGACAGGGCCCGGCACTGAAGCTTTCTTT. Its protein product is CASSKTGPGTEAFF.

The V gene is TRBV5-1, the J gene TRBJ1-4; possible D gene TRBD1, 5 bases. Per germline, CDR1 SGHRS and CDR2 YFSETQ. The CDR3 length is 15 residues. The V end lost 0 bases, the J end lost 8 bases, and 14 bases lay between the germline ends. CDR3 nucleotide sequence: TGCGCCAGCAGCTTGGAGGGCAGGGCTCACGAAAAACTGTTTTTT. Translating it yields CASSLEGRAHEKLFF.

This clone showed up just once. The chain links TRBV11-2 to TRBJ1-5, with D hard to call. In germline, CDR1 is SGHAT, CDR2 FQNNGV. This CDR3 is 14 amino acids long. V was trimmed by 5 bases and J by 2 bases, leaving 10 bases between them. Written as DNA, the CDR3 is TGTGCCAGCAGCCTCGCGGCAGGCAATCAGCCCCAGCATTTT. Its protein product is CASSLAAGNQPQHF.

For the CDR3, the DNA is TGTGCCAGCAGCTTGTTTGAGGGGACTAGTAGGTACTTC. The encoded protein is CASSLFEGTSRYF. The J gene is TRBJ2-7, the V gene TRBV5-6; 8 nucleotides align to TRBD2. CDR1 is SGHDT and CDR2 is YYEEEE in the germline V gene. The CDR3 length is 13 residues. V was pared by 1 base and J by 12 bases, with 9 bases of the junction left unmatched.

This chain uses TRBV4-3 with TRBJ1-5; TRBD1 is a possible D gene (5 bases). V lost 0 bases and J lost 7, with 13 bases in between. This CDR3 is 15 amino acids long. Germline V gene sequence: CDR1 LGHNA, CDR2 YSLEER. The CDR3 nucleotides read TGCGCCAGCAGCCAAGATCGGGGGGGAACCCAGCCCCAGCATTTT. It translates to CASSQDRGGTQPQHF.

This clone was observed a few times. This chain connects TRBV19 to TRBJ2-4, with TRBD2 matching 11 bases. J was trimmed by 0 bases and V by 3 bases; bases with no gene match: 7. The germline gives CDR1 LNHDA, CDR2 SQIVND (reference sequence). CDR3 length: 18 residues. The CDR3 reads CASSILAGGPLAKNIQYF. CDR3 in DNA: TGTGCCAGTAGTATTCTAGCGGGAGGACCCCTAGCCAAAAACATTCAGTACTTC.

This clone was seen only once. V gene TRBV27 combines with J gene TRBJ2-1, with D possibly TRBD1 on 5 matching bases. V shed 2 bases and J shed 8 bases, with 7 bases lying between them. In germline, CDR1 is MNHEY, CDR2 SMNVEV (reference sequence). This CDR3 region has 12 residues. The CDR3 region is CASSLLGDEQFF. The DNA for the CDR3 is TGTGCCAGCAGTTTACTAGGGGATGAGCAGTTCTTC.

J is TRBJ2-7 and V is TRBV7-3, with 9 bases that match TRBD2. CDR1 is SGHTA and CDR2 is FQGTGA in the germline V gene. The CDR3 contains 14 residues. Trimming removed 3 bases from V and 2 bases from J; junction bases left unmatched: 2. The CDR3 loop reads CASSLGGGAYEQYF. CDR3 nucleotides: TGTGCCAGCAGCTTGGGCGGGGGGGCCTACGAGCAGTACTTC.

The chain employs TRBV7-3 and TRBJ2-7; TRBD2 aligns across 10 bases. The V gene end was trimmed by 1 base and the J gene end by 2 bases; junction bases not matched to a gene: 8. Germline CDR1 and CDR2: SGHTA and FQGTGA. CDR3 length: 17 residues. CDR3 sequence reads: CASSLIGLADPPYEQYF. The CDR3 nucleotides read TGTGCCAGCAGCTTAATTGGACTAGCGGACCCCCCCTACGAGCAGTACTTC.

This sequence joins TRBV10-3 and TRBJ1-5; 8 nucleotides align to TRBD1. V shed 3 bases and J 5 bases; nucleotides not matched to a gene: 12. The germline gives CDR1 ENHRY, CDR2 SYGVKD. This CDR3 contains 17 residues. CDR3 coding DNA: TGTGCCATCAGTGAAGCGAGACAGGGGTTTGAGGATCAGCCCCAGCATTTT. Amino acids: CAISEARQGFEDQPQHF.